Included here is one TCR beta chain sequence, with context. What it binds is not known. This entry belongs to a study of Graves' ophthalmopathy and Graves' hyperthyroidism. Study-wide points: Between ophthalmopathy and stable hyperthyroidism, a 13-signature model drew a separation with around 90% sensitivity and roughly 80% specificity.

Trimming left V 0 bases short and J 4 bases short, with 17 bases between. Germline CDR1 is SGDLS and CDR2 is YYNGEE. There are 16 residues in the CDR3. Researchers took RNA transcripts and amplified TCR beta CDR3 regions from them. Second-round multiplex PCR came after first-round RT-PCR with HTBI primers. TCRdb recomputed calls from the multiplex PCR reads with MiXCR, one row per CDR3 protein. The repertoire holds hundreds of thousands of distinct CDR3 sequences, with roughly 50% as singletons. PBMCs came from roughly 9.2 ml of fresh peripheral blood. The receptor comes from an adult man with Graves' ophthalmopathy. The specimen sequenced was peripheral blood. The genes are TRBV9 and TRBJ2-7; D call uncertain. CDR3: CASSVEGGWGQYEQYF. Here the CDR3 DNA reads TGTGCCAGCAGCGTAGAGGGTGGATGGGGTCAATACGAGCAGTACTTC.